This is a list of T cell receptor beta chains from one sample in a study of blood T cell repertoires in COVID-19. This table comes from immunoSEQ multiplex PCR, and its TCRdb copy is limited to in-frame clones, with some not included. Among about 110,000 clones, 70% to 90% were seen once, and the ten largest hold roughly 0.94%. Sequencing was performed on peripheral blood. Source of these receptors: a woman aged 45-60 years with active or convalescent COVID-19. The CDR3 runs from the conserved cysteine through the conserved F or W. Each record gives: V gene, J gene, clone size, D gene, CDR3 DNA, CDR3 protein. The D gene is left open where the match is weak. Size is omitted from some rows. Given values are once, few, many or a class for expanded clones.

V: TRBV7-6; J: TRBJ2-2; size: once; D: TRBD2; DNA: TGTGCCAGCAGCCTGCCGGCTAGCGGGAGTTCCGGGGAGCTGTTTTTT; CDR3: CASSLPASGSSGELFF
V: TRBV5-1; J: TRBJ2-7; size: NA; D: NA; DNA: TGCGCCAGCAGCTTGTCACCCGGGACTGGCACCTACGAGCAGTACTTC; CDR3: CASSLSPGTGTYEQYF
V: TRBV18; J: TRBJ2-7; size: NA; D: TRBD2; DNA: TGTGCCAGCTCACCACCCCAACTAGCGATTGCCGAGCAGTACTTC; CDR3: CASSPPQLAIAEQYF
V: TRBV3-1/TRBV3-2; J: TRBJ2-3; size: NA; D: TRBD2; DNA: TGTGCCAGCAGCCAGCCTGGGACTAGCAGTCGCACAGATACGCAGTATTTT; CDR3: CASSQPGTSSRTDTQYF
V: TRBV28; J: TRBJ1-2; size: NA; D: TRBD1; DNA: TGTGCCACCCCCTTGGAGGGGGCGCCCCGGGGCTACACCTTC; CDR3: CATPLEGAPRGYTF
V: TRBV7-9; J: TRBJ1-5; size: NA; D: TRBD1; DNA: TGTGCCAGCAGCTCCAACAACCCGGGACAGGCCTATCAGCCCCAGCATTTT; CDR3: CASSSNNPGQAYQPQHF
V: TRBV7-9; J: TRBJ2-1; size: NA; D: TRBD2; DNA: TGTGCCAGCAGCTCTGGACTAGCGGCTCCCCCTCTTGAGTTCTTC; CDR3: CASSSGLAAPPLEFF
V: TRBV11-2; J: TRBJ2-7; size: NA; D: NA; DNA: TGTGCCAGCAGCTCCCCGACAAAAAAGGTTGAGCAGTACTTC; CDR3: CASSSPTKKVEQYF
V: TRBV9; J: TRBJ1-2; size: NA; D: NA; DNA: TGTGCCAGCGAGAGCTCGAATCGGGGCTACACCTTC; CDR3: CASESSNRGYTF
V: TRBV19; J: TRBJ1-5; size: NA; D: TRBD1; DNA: TGTGCCAGTAGTATAACAGGACAGGGGGTAACGAGCAATCAGCCCCAGCATTTT; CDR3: CASSITGQGVTSNQPQHF
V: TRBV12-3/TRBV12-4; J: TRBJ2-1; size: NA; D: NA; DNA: TGTGCCAGCAGTTTGACGGGGGTGTATGAGCAGTTCTTC; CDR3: CASSLTGVYEQFF
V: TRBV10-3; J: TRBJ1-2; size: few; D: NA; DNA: TGTGCCACCAAGGATCAGCAGGGCTATGGCTACACCTTC; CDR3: CATKDQQGYGYTF
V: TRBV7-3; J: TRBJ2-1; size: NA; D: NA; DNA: TGTGCCAGCAGCCAGGCTAGCGATGATGAGCAGTTCTTC; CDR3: CASSQASDDEQFF
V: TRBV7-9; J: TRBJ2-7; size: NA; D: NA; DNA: TGTGCCAGCAGCCACCGGGGTGACCCTTATACCTCCTACGAGCAGTACTTC; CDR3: CASSHRGDPYTSYEQYF
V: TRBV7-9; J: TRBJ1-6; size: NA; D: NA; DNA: TGTGCCAGCAGCTTAGATCGGAATTCACCCCTCCACTTT; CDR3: CASSLDRNSPLHF
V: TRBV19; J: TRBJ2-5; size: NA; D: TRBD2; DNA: TGTGCCAGTAGCACGGGACTAGTGGGGGCGGAGACCCAGTACTTC; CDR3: CASSTGLVGAETQYF
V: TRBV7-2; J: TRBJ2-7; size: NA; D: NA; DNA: TGTGCCAGCAGCTTAGCGGGAGGGGGCGAGCAGTACTTC; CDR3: CASSLAGGGEQYF
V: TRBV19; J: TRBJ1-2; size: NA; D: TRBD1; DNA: TGTGCCAGTAGTGTGACAGGGGCGGGCGGCTACACCTTC; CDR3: CASSVTGAGGYTF
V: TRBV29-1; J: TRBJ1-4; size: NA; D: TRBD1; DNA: TGCAGCGTGACAGGGGACAGTGAAAAACTGTTTTTT; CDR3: CSVTGDSEKLFF
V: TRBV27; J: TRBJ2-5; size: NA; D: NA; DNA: TGTGCCAGCAGACTTCGCCGGGATCAAGAGACCCAGTACTTC; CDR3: CASRLRRDQETQYF
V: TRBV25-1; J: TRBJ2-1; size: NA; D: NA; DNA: TGTGCCAGCAGTGCCCGGGGGAGCGGCGGTTACAATGAGCAGTTCTTC; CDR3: CASSARGSGGYNEQFF
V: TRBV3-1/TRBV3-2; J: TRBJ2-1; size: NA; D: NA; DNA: TGTGCCAGCAGCCAAGATGCAACTAGCCCCTATGAGCAGTTCTTC; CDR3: CASSQDATSPYEQFF
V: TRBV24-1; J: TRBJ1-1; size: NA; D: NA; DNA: TGTGCCACCAGTGATTCGACCAGGGGGAACACTGAAGCTTTCTTT; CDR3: CATSDSTRGNTEAFF
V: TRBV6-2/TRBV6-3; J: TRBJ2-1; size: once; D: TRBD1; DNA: TGTGCCAGCAGTTCTCCGGGACAGGGTTACAATGAGCAGTTCTTC; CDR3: CASSSPGQGYNEQFF
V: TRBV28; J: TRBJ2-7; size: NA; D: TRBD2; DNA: TGTGCCAGCAGTCCCTGGGAGGGACCCTACGAGCAGTACTTC; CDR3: CASSPWEGPYEQYF
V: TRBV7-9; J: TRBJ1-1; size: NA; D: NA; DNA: TGTGCCAGCAGCTTAACCCAGGGCACTGAAGCTTTCTTT; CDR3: CASSLTQGTEAFF
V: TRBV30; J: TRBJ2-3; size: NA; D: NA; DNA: TGTGCCTGGAGTCTAGGGGGAGTGGCCCCGTATTTT; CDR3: CAWSLGGVAPYF
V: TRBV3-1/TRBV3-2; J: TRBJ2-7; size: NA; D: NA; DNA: TGTGCCAGCAGCCAAGATCCGGGAGCGCGTGGAGAGCAGTACTTC; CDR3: CASSQDPGARGEQYF
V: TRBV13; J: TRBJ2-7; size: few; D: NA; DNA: TGTGCCAGCAGCTTGGGGGGGGCGGCCCCCTCCGAGGAGCAGTACTTC; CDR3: CASSLGGAAPSEEQYF
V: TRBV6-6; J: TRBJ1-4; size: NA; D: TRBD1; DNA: TGTGCCAGCAGTTACCCGGGACAGAATAATGAAAAACTGTTTTTT; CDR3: CASSYPGQNNEKLFF
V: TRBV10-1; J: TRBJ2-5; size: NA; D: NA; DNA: TGCGCCAGCTCCCTGAGGGCGGAGAACCGAGAGACCCAGTACTTC; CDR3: CASSLRAENRETQYF
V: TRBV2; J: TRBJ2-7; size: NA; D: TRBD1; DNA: TGTGCCAGCAGTGGCGGGGGACAGGGGGCCTACGAGCAGTACTTC; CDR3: CASSGGGQGAYEQYF
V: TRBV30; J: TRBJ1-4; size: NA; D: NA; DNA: TGTGCCTGGACCCCTAGGGGTAATGAAAAACTGTTTTTT; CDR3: CAWTPRGNEKLFF
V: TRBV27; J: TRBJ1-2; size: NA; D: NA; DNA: TGTGCCAGCAGTCGACGACAGGAGTATGCAGGCTACACCTTC; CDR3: CASSRRQEYAGYTF
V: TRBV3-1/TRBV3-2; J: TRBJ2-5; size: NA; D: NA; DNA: TGTGCCAGCAGCCAACCTCGGGGGACCCAGTACTTC; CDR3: CASSQPRGTQYF
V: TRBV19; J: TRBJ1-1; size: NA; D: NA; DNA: TGTGCCAGTGCCCCACACCACATGAACACTGAAGCTTTCTTT; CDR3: CASAPHHMNTEAFF
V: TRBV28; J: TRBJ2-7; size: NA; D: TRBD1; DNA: TGTGCCAGCACCACGGACAGGGGGACCCTATACGAGCAGTACTTC; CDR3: CASTTDRGTLYEQYF
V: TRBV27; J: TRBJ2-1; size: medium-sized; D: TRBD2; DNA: TGTGCCAGCAGGGCCGGGACTAGCGCGTACAATGAGCAGTTCTTC; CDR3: CASRAGTSAYNEQFF
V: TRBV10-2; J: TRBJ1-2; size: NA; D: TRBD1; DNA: TGCGCCAGCAGTGAGTCTACTAATGGACAGGGGGGTATTGGCTACACCTTC; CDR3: CASSESTNGQGGIGYTF
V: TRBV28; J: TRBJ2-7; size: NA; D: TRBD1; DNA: TGTGCCAGCAGTTTAACAGGGGGAATTTACGAGCAGTACTTC; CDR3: CASSLTGGIYEQYF